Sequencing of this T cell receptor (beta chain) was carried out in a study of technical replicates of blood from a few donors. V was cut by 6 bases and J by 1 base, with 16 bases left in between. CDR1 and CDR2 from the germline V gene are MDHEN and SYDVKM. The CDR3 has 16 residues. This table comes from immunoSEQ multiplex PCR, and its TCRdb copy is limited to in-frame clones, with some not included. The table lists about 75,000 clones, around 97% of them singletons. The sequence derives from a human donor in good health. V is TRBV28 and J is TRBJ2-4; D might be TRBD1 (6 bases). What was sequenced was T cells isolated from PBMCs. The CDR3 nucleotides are TGTGCCAGCAGCTCGCTCGGAACAGGGGCCAAAAACATTCAGTACTTC. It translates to CASSSLGTGAKNIQYF.